This TCR beta chain was found in a study of cytomegalovirus exposure and HLA in healthy donors. With 60 Vbeta and 13 Jbeta primers, the PCR was carried out. The protocol was immunoSEQ multiplex PCR, while the TCRdb copy is restricted to in-frame clones and leaves out a portion. The table includes roughly 120,000 clones, 74% detected once. J lost 8 bases, V lost 5 bases, and 12 bases had no gene match. The CDR3 runs 17 residues. From germline, CDR1 is SEHNR and CDR2 FQNEAQ (reference sequence). The sequence came from a woman aged 40-49 years in good health and CMV-seropositive. Sequencing was done on a sample of PBMCs. The gene calls are TRBV7-9 and TRBJ1-4; TRBD1 aligns across 12 bases. CDR3 region: CASSRGTGGARGEKLFF. CDR3 nucleotides: TGTGCCAGCAGCCGCGGGACAGGGGGCGCGAGAGGGGAAAAACTGTTTTTT.